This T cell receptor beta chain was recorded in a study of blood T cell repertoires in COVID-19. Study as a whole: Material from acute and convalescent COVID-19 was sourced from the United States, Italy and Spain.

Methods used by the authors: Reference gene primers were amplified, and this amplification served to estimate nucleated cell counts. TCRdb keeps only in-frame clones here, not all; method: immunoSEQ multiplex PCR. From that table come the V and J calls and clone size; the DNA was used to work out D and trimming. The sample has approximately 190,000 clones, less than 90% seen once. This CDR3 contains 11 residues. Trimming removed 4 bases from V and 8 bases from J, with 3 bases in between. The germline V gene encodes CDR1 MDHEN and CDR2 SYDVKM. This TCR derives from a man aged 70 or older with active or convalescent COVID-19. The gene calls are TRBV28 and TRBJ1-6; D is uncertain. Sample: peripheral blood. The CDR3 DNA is TGTGCCAGCAGTTCCGATTCACCCCTCCACTTT. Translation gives CASSSDSPLHF.